This passage covers 30 T cell receptor beta chains from one sample sequenced in a study of Graves' ophthalmopathy and Graves' hyperthyroidism. Amplification targeted the TCR beta CDR3 regions, with RNA transcripts as the source material. HTBI primers served in a first-round RT-PCR, which a second-round multiplex PCR followed. TCRdb analysed the multiplex PCR reads with MiXCR anew, one entry per CDR3 protein. The sample includes fewer than 650,000 distinct CDR3 sequences, about a fifth of them seen just once. Specimen: peripheral blood. The receptors stem from a woman between 18 and 29 years old with stable Graves' hyperthyroidism. Some clones in this sample may be carry-over from other donors' samples.

The chain employs TRBV29-1 and TRBJ1-1; D is unclear. There are 11 residues in the CDR3. V lost 4 bases and J lost 3, with 6 bases in between. Per the germline V gene, CDR1 is SQVTM and CDR2 is ANQGSEA. Here the CDR3 DNA reads TGCAGCGTTGCGGTGCACACTGAAGCTTTCTTT. Translation gives CSVAVHTEAFF.

The CDR3 loop is CASSLLPNYEQYF. The CDR3 coding sequence is TGTGCCAGCAGTTTACTACCGAACTACGAGCAGTACTTC. J is TRBJ2-7 and V is TRBV27; D is uncertain. This CDR3 comprises 13 residues. V was shortened by 2 bases and J by 3 bases, with 8 bases between the two germline ends. Germline CDR1 and CDR2: MNHEY and SMNVEV (reference sequence).

Ten or more counts support this clonotype. This rearrangement joins TRBV5-1 to TRBJ1-1; 8 positions match TRBD1. Germline loops: CDR1 SGHRS, CDR2 YFSETQ. The CDR3 loop spans 15 amino acids. J was trimmed by 1 base and V by 0 bases; bases with no gene match: 2. The CDR3 protein is CASSLDTGGNTEAFF. The CDR3 nucleotides are TGCGCCAGCAGCTTGGATACAGGGGGGAACACTGAAGCTTTCTTT.

This clonotype was counted many times. The chain is built from TRBV12-3 or TRBV12-4 and TRBJ2-5; weak D call: TRBD2 (6 bases). This CDR3 has 15 residues. Between the trimmed V and J ends, which lost 2 bases and 2 bases, there was a span of 12 bases. The CDR3 bases are TGTGCCAGCAGTTTATCCAGGAGGGCTCAAGAGACCCAGTACTTC. This sequence encodes CASSLSRRAQETQYF.

This clonotype was counted only a few times. This sequence joins TRBV11-2 and TRBJ1-6; perhaps TRBD1 as D (6 bases). V was cut by 6 bases and J by 3 bases, with 15 bases left in between. Germline lookup yields CDR1 SGHAT and CDR2 FQNNGV. The CDR3 sequence is 16 residues long. In DNA form, the CDR3 reads TGTGCCAGCAGTCTTCTCAGGGGCTACTATAATTCACCCCTCCACTTT. It encodes CASSLLRGYYNSPLHF.

This clonotype was detected ten times or more. V usage is TRBV20-1 and J usage is TRBJ2-7; TRBD2 is a possible D gene (6 bases). CDR1 and CDR2 (germline): DFQATT, SNEGSKA (reference sequence). This CDR3 comprises 14 residues. Deletions cut 0 bases from V and 1 base from J, with 10 bases between. CDR3 sequence: CSARESGVSYEQYF. The DNA of the CDR3 is TGCAGTGCTAGAGAATCGGGAGTGTCCTACGAGCAGTACTTC.

This clonotype was counted only a few times. The chain links TRBV15 to TRBJ2-2; a possible D gene is TRBD2 (6 bases). The germline V gene has CDR1 LNHNV and CDR2 YYDKDF (reference sequence). The CDR3 totals 15 residues. Between the trimmed V and J ends, which lost 3 bases and 1 base, there was a span of 9 bases. The CDR3 here is CATSRRGWNTGELFF. The CDR3 DNA sequence: TGTGCCACCAGCAGGCGGGGTTGGAACACCGGGGAGCTGTTTTTT. The full variable domain, in which reference TRBV15 and TRBJ2-2 provide the parts outside the CDR3, is DAMVIQNPRYQVTQFGKPVTLSCSQTLNHNVMYWYQQKSSQAPKLLFHYYDKDFNNEADTPDNFQSRRPNTSFCFLDIRSPGLGDTAMYLCATSRRGWNTGELFFGEGSRLTVL.

There are many counts of this clonotype. The rearrangement joins TRBV7-9 to TRBJ2-7, with D possibly TRBD1 on 6 matching bases. The CDR3 is made up of 14 amino acids. Trimming removed 2 bases from V and 3 bases from J, with 11 bases in between. Germline CDR1 is SEHNR and CDR2 is FQNEAQ (reference sequence). CDR3 DNA: TGTGCCAGCAGCTTAAAGGGACATAACTACGAGCAGTACTTC. Protein sequence: CASSLKGHNYEQYF.

The CDR3 reads CASSLTGQESEAFF. The CDR3 coding sequence is TGTGCCAGCAGCCTTACCGGACAGGAATCTGAAGCTTTCTTT. V is TRBV12-3 or TRBV12-4 and J is TRBJ1-1; 7 bases map to TRBD1. This CDR3 is built from 14 residues. Germline trimming cut 6 bases from V and 6 bases from J; bases unmatched to any gene: 10.

This clonotype was seen ten or more times. The rearrangement links TRBV6-5 to TRBJ1-6; D is unresolved. V was pared by 6 bases and J by 9 bases, with 24 bases between. This CDR3 contains 17 residues. Germline V gene data show CDR1 as MNHEY and CDR2 as SVGAGI. The DNA of the CDR3 is TGTGCCAGCAGCGACTCTGGGAACCTGGGGAGGACTTCACCCCTCCACTTT. Residues: CASSDSGNLGRTSPLHF.

This clonotype was counted many times. V usage is TRBV20-1 and J usage is TRBJ2-5; TRBD2 is a possible D gene (5 bases). Trimming took 3 bases from V and 5 from J, leaving 10 bases between them. CDR3 size: 12 residues. Looked up from germline, CDR1 is DFQATT and CDR2 is SNEGSKA (reference sequence). The CDR3 DNA is TGCAGTGCTAGTGAGGGTCGGGAGACCCAGTACTTC. Its protein product is CSASEGRETQYF.

This clonotype was picked up many times. V gene TRBV10-3 combines with J gene TRBJ2-2, with D tentatively TRBD2 (5 bases). Deletions cut 10 bases from V and 2 bases from J, with 14 bases between. The CDR3 contains 14 residues. The germline CDR1 and CDR2 sequences are ENHRY and SYGVKD. CDR3 sequence: CATALAGNTGELFF. The CDR3 DNA sequence: TGTGCCACCGCCCTCGCGGGCAACACCGGGGAGCTGTTTTTT.

This clonotype was picked up many times. The chain joins TRBV12-3 or TRBV12-4 to TRBJ1-1; D might be TRBD1 (6 bases). There are 14 residues in the CDR3. Trimming removed 5 bases at V and 4 bases at J, with 14 bases between. The CDR3 DNA reads TGTGCCAGCAGTATAGGGGGGGTGGGCACTGAAGCTTTCTTT. Translating gives CASSIGGVGTEAFF.

The table lists this clonotype with many counts. This sequence joins TRBV27 and TRBJ1-1; maybe TRBD1 (5 bases). Germline V gene data show CDR1 as MNHEY and CDR2 as SMNVEV (reference sequence). Between the trimmed V and J ends, which lost 3 bases and 5 bases, there was a span of 10 bases. The CDR3 covers 13 residues. The CDR3 spells CASSFQGGTEAFF. CDR3 DNA: TGTGCCAGCAGTTTCCAGGGAGGAACTGAAGCTTTCTTT.

In its sample, this clonotype was seen many times. The chain carries TRBV30 and TRBJ2-7; weak D call: TRBD2 (6 bases). This CDR3 has 12 residues. Trimming took off 1 base at V and 4 bases at J, with 8 bases between the two ends. Germline-derived CDR1 and CDR2 are GTSNPN and SVGIG (reference sequence). As DNA, the CDR3 is TGTGCCTGGAGTGAAAGCGGGTACGAGCAGTACTTC. This gives the protein CAWSESGYEQYF.

This clonotype appeared a few times. The chain couples TRBV20-1 to TRBJ2-5; D uncertain. There are 11 residues in the CDR3. Germline V gives CDR1 DFQATT, CDR2 SNEGSKA (reference sequence). The V end was cut by 3 bases, the J end by 6 bases, with 8 bases between. CDR3 loop: CSASPSKTQYF. The DNA for the CDR3 is TGCAGTGCTAGCCCTAGTAAGACCCAGTACTTC.

The rearrangement joins TRBV28 to TRBJ2-5; D is perhaps TRBD1 (5 bases). Germline V lookup: CDR1 MDHEN, CDR2 SYDVKM. The CDR3 consists of 12 residues. V was pared by 3 bases and J by 10 bases, with 12 bases between. The CDR3 loop is CASSFDSVCQYF. CDR3 DNA: TGTGCCAGCAGTTTCGACAGTGTCTGCCAGTACTTC.

There are many counts of this clonotype. This chain joins TRBV19 and TRBJ2-7; 10 bases are a match to TRBD2. Germline loops: CDR1 LNHDA, CDR2 SQIVND (reference sequence). The CDR3 has 16 amino acids. The V and J ends lost 10 bases and 1 base, in that order; junction bases with no gene match: 13. The CDR3 bases are TGTGCCACTGGGGCTAGCGGGAGTTCGGTATCCTACGAGCAGTACTTC. It codes for CATGASGSSVSYEQYF.

This rearrangement joins TRBV6-4 to TRBJ1-5; D is unclear. V gave up 4 bases and J gave up 7 bases, with 14 bases separating them. This CDR3 is 14 amino acids long. The germline gives CDR1 MRHNA, CDR2 SNTAGT. The CDR3 here is CASSGSTTGQPQHF. In nucleotides, the CDR3 is TGTGCCAGCAGTGGATCCACGACGGGGCAGCCCCAGCATTTT.

The V and J genes are TRBV6-2 or TRBV6-3 and TRBJ2-7, with 9 nucleotides matching TRBD2. There are 15 residues in the CDR3. With V trimmed by 7 bases and J by 0 bases, 7 bases remained unmatched. Germline V gene data show CDR1 as MNHEY and CDR2 as SVGEGT. The CDR3, as DNA: TGTGCCAGCACGGAGCGGGAGGCCTCCTCCTACGAGCAGTACTTC. Its translation: CASTEREASSYEQYF.

This clonotype occurred many times. V is TRBV20-1 and J is TRBJ1-5, with a weak D call TRBD1 (6 bases). There are 16 residues in the CDR3. V was cut by 1 base and J by 2 bases, with 15 bases left in between. CDR1 and CDR2 from the germline V gene are DFQATT and SNEGSKA (reference sequence). CDR3 sequence (DNA): TGCAGTGCTAGAGCTGGGGGGCAATATGGCAATCAGCCCCAGCATTTT. Its translation is CSARAGGQYGNQPQHF.

This clonotype has ten or more counts. The chain recombines TRBV11-2 with TRBJ2-2, with D maybe TRBD1 (5 bases). Trimming removed 4 bases from V and 6 bases from J, with 21 bases in between. Germline lookup yields CDR1 SGHAT and CDR2 FQNNGV. This CDR3 is 17 amino acids long. The CDR3 sequence is CASSSTPVSGFPGELFF. CDR3 coding DNA: TGTGCCAGCAGCTCTACCCCGGTTTCAGGGTTCCCCGGGGAGCTGTTTTTT.

This clonotype was counted ten times or more. The chain employs TRBV7-2 and TRBJ1-5; no firm D call. V lost 2 bases and J lost 7, with 12 bases in between. The CDR3 has 14 amino acids. Germline V lookup: CDR1 SGHTA, CDR2 FQGNSA. The CDR3 DNA reads TGTGCCAGCAGCTTATCTGGGAGTCCCCAGCCCCAGCATTTT. The encoded protein is CASSLSGSPQPQHF.

Worth noting for this clonotype: The CDR3 carries no conserved terminal phenylalanine or tryptophan, so it likely arises from a read error. The chain joins TRBV14 to TRBJ2-2, with 9 bases that match TRBD2. The V gene end was trimmed by 4 bases and the J gene end by 7 bases; junction bases not matched to a gene: 7. The CDR3 covers 15 residues. Germline CDR1 reads SGHDN; CDR2 reads FVKESK. The CDR3 loop is CASSRTGTSFGELFL. CDR3 nucleotide sequence: TGTGCCAGCAGCCGAACCGGGACTAGCTTCGGGGAGCTGTTTTTG.

This clonotype was seen ten or more times. An end of the junction differs from the germline gene, which may be a read error. The V call is TRBV6-1, the J call TRBJ2-7, with 10 nucleotides matching TRBD1. The CDR3 is made up of 17 amino acids. CDR1 and CDR2 (germline): MNHNS, SASEGT. This CDR3 is CAGSEGTPGQGLYEQYF. CDR3 bases: TGTGCCGGCAGTGAGGGCACTCCGGGACAGGGGCTCTACGAACAGTACTTC.

V usage is TRBV12-3 or TRBV12-4 and J usage is TRBJ1-2; D gene unclear. The CDR3 has 14 residues. V was cut by 1 base and J by 3 bases, with 9 bases left in between. In nucleotides, the CDR3 is TGTGCCAGCAGTTTAGTAGGCAGATACTATGGCTACACCTTC. It yields the protein CASSLVGRYYGYTF.

This clonotype showed up many times. In nucleotides, the CDR3 is TGTGCCAGCAGAGAACAGAGTTCTTCTGAAGCTTTCTTT. Translated, it gives CASREQSSSEAFF. This rearrangement joins TRBV11-1 to TRBJ1-1, with no clear D. The CDR3 spans 13 residues. V lost 6 bases to trimming and J lost 6 bases, with 14 bases between them. CDR1 is SGHAT, CDR2 FQDESV, per germline (reference sequence).

The genes are TRBV28 and TRBJ1-2; D unresolved. From germline, CDR1 is MDHEN and CDR2 SYDVKM. This CDR3 has 12 residues. The V end was cut by 10 bases, the J end by 5 bases, with 14 bases between. The CDR3 protein is CATLVGVYGYTF. The CDR3 DNA reads as TGTGCCACTCTAGTCGGGGTTTATGGCTACACCTTC.

The table lists this clonotype with many counts. The chain links TRBV11-2 to TRBJ2-2, with 11 bases lining up with TRBD1. This CDR3 comprises 15 residues. Per germline, CDR1 SGHAT and CDR2 FQNNGV. V lost 5 bases to trimming and J lost 8 bases; unmatched junction nucleotides: 7. The CDR3 reads CASSTRDRGRGELFF. CDR3 sequence (DNA): TGTGCCAGCAGCACCCGGGACAGGGGGAGAGGGGAGCTGTTTTTT.

This clonotype has more than one count but fewer than ten. This may stem from a read error, because a much larger clone lies one nucleotide away. The rearrangement links TRBV27 to TRBJ2-7; 10 bases line up with TRBD1. J was trimmed by 3 bases and V by 0 bases; bases with no gene match: 2. The germline CDR1 and CDR2 sequences are MNHEY and SMNVEV (reference sequence). The CDR3 has 15 amino acids. The CDR3 protein is CASSLSGTGDYEQYF. In DNA, the CDR3 is TGTGCCAGCAGTTTATCCGGGACAGGGGACTACGAGCAGTACTTC.